This TCR beta chain was recorded in a study of PD-1 blockade in classical Hodgkin lymphoma. Study-level points and caveats: Reports indicated that newly diagnosed patients had lower baseline TCR diversity than healthy donors did.

Every patient had relapsed following autologous stem cell transplantation, and cohorts differed in brentuximab vedotin exposure. Complete response, partial response or progressive disease were the best responses. A remark on this clone: The antigen is undetermined.

Generated by immunoSEQ multiplex PCR, the TCRdb table keeps only in-frame clones and is missing some. The sample yields 40,000 to 50,000 clones, around four fifths seen once. V was cut by 2 bases and J by 1 base, with 5 bases left in between. This CDR3 has 13 amino acids. The germline V gene encodes CDR1 LGHNA and CDR2 YSLEER. The receptor's source is a human donor with classical Hodgkin lymphoma. This chain joins TRBV4-3 and TRBJ1-1, with no clear D. The sample consisted of peripheral blood mononuclear cells (PBMCs), taken at baseline. The CDR3 DNA sequence: TGCGCCAGCAGCCAACGGGGGAACACTGAAGCTTTCTTT. Its translation is CASSQRGNTEAFF.